This T cell receptor (beta chain) emerged from a study of T cells in Graves' hyperthyroidism and ophthalmopathy. Findings and caveats of the study: Classification by a 13 V-J model distinguished ophthalmopathy from stable hyperthyroidism.

Points on this clonotype: Its antigen is undetermined. A much larger clone sits a single nucleotide away, making a read error possible.

Patients aged 18 to 65 with hyperthyroidism were newly diagnosed, with duration under 2 months. The CDR3 totals 14 residues. Unmatched junction bases numbered 7, after V lost 7 bases and J lost 5 bases. Amplified TCR beta CDR3 regions derived from RNA transcripts. Carried out on the TCR CDR3, a first-round RT-PCR used the HTBI primer set. From the multiplex PCR reads, TCRdb called clonotypes with MiXCR, one entry per CDR3 protein. The sample holds some 460,000 distinct CDR3 sequences, 15% to 18% seen once. Sequenced input: blood. This receptor was taken from a woman under 30 with Graves' hyperthyroidism. The rearrangement joins TRBV12-3 or TRBV12-4 to TRBJ1-2; 10 bases map to TRBD1. The CDR3 reads CASTPRTGGYGYTF. The CDR3 DNA sequence: TGTGCCAGCACCCCCAGGACAGGGGGGTATGGCTACACCTTC.